The present T cell receptor (beta chain) was sequenced within a study of blood T cell repertoires in COVID-19. TCRdb's copy holds only in-frame clones and misses some; the assay was immunoSEQ multiplex PCR. The data hold fewer than 200,000 clones, with approximately 87% observed a single time. Germline CDR1 SGHTS, CDR2 YDEGEE. The CDR3 runs to 16 residues. The ends lost 4 bases at V and 0 bases at J; junction bases unmatched: 7. This TCR was sampled from a man between 65 and 80 years old with active or convalescent COVID-19. Material for sequencing was peripheral blood. This sequence joins TRBV5-8 and TRBJ1-1; 9 bases are shared with TRBD1. The CDR3 is CASSLWTGELNTEAFF. DNA of the CDR3: TGTGCCAGCAGCCTTTGGACAGGGGAGCTGAACACTGAAGCTTTCTTT.